These T cell receptor beta chains were read from a single sample in a study of OX40 agonist ivuxolimab in advanced cancers. This table comes from immunoSEQ multiplex PCR, and its TCRdb copy is limited to in-frame clones, with some not included. The table has roughly 40,000 clones, roughly nine tenths seen once. The specimen was CD4+ or CD8+ T cells sorted from blood, collected in a trial of the OX40 agonist ivuxolimab. The source is an adult with an advanced solid tumor such as melanoma, head and neck, liver or kidney cancer. The CDR3 runs from the conserved cysteine through the conserved F or W. D genes are given only for firm matches. Expanded clones get a size class; other rows say once, few or many, or leave the size out.

j_call	v_call	clone_size	d_call	cdr3_length	cdr3_aa	cdr3_nt
TRBJ1-2	TRBV5-6	NA	NA	15	CASTPEVGGNYGYTF	TGTGCCAGCACCCCCGAGGTAGGCGGCAACTATGGCTACACCTTC
TRBJ1-2	TRBV9	NA	NA	15	CASTRGGAVRDGYTF	TGTGCCTCGACGCGGGGGGGTGCCGTCCGCGACGGCTACACCTTC
TRBJ1-2	TRBV11-2	once	NA	14	CASSLPPPNYGYTF	TGTGCCAGCAGCTTACCACCCCCTAACTATGGCTACACCTTC
TRBJ2-1	TRBV4-1	NA	NA	15	CASSWGRYSYNEQFF	TGCGCCAGCAGCTGGGGACGGTACTCCTACAATGAGCAGTTCTTC
TRBJ2-1	TRBV19	NA	TRBD2	15	CASSTTSGRMSEQFF	TGTGCCAGTAGCACGACTAGCGGGAGGATGAGTGAGCAGTTCTTC
TRBJ1-5	TRBV15	once	NA	14	CATSREGNYQPQHF	TGTGCCACCAGCAGAGAAGGGAATTATCAGCCCCAGCATTTT
TRBJ2-7	TRBV6-5	few	NA	14	CATTYSGQPYEQYF	TGTGCCACCACTTACTCCGGACAGCCCTACGAGCAGTACTTC
TRBJ2-7	TRBV28	NA	NA	12	CASSLYAYEQYF	TGTGCCAGCAGTTTGTATGCCTACGAGCAGTACTTC
TRBJ2-1	TRBV2	NA	NA	12	CASSEPSHEQFF	TGTGCCAGCAGTGAACCTAGCCATGAGCAGTTCTTC
TRBJ1-2	TRBV7-6	NA	NA	14	CASSRLAAVYGYTF	TGTGCCAGCAGCCGTCTAGCCGCCGTCTATGGCTACACCTTC
TRBJ1-2	TRBV29-1	NA	NA	11	CSVVSNYGYTF	TGCAGCGTTGTTAGCAACTATGGCTACACCTTC
TRBJ2-5	TRBV7-6	NA	NA	15	CASSRRGGFQETQYF	TGTGCCAGCAGCCGCCGCGGGGGCTTCCAAGAGACCCAGTACTTC
TRBJ1-2	TRBV7-9	NA	NA	12	CASSLGADGYTF	TGTGCCAGCAGCTTAGGGGCAGATGGCTACACCTTC
TRBJ2-1	TRBV2	NA	TRBD1	16	CASSRPGQSSYNEQFF	TGTGCCAGCAGCCGCCCGGGACAGAGCTCCTACAATGAGCAGTTCTTC
TRBJ2-3	TRBV7-2	NA	TRBD2	17	CASSLAVAGRFTDTQYF	TGTGCCAGCAGCTTAGCCGTAGCGGGAAGGTTCACAGATACGCAGTATTTT
TRBJ1-5	TRBV28	NA	NA	16	CASSLDSSDSNQPQHF	TGTGCCAGCAGTTTAGACTCATCAGACAGCAATCAGCCCCAGCATTTT
TRBJ2-7	TRBV19	NA	NA	13	CASSIGTSYEQYF	TGTGCCAGTAGTATAGGGACCTCCTACGAGCAGTACTTC
TRBJ1-2	TRBV13	NA	NA	14	CASSLLTFPDGYTF	TGTGCCAGCAGCCTACTAACTTTTCCCGATGGCTACACCTTC
TRBJ1-2	TRBV29-1	NA	NA	12	CSVRETNYGYTF	TGCAGCGTCAGGGAGACTAACTATGGCTACACCTTC
TRBJ2-7	TRBV28	NA	TRBD1	14	CASSPPTGAYEQYF	TGTGCCAGCAGTCCCCCGACAGGGGCCTACGAGCAGTACTTC
TRBJ2-5	TRBV7-9	NA	NA	12	CASSFQQETQYF	TGTGCCAGCAGCTTCCAGCAAGAGACCCAGTACTTC
TRBJ1-5	TRBV15	NA	NA	16	CATSRRARGNNQPQHF	TGTGCCACCAGCAGACGCGCCAGGGGCAACAATCAGCCCCAGCATTTT
TRBJ1-3	TRBV4-1	NA	TRBD1	15	CASSQGQGGGNTIYF	TGCGCCAGCAGCCAAGGACAGGGGGGTGGAAACACCATATATTTT
TRBJ2-2	TRBV27	NA	NA	16	CASSPLLVSNTGELFF	TGTGCCAGCAGTCCGTTACTAGTGTCGAACACCGGGGAGCTGTTTTTT
TRBJ2-7	TRBV29-1	NA	NA	13	CSVATPWDYEQYF	TGCAGCGTTGCTACCCCGTGGGACTACGAGCAGTACTTC
TRBJ2-7	TRBV6-5	NA	TRBD1	13	CASSAGGVDEQYF	TGTGCCAGCAGCGCAGGGGGAGTAGACGAGCAGTACTTC
TRBJ2-7	TRBV27	NA	TRBD2	14	CASRYSGRDYEQYF	TGTGCCAGCAGATATAGCGGGAGGGACTACGAGCAGTACTTC
TRBJ2-7	TRBV9	NA	TRBD2	16	CASSSGGAGAIYEQYF	TGTGCCAGCAGCTCCGGAGGAGCGGGGGCTATTTACGAGCAGTACTTC
TRBJ1-5	TRBV27	NA	TRBD1	16	CASSRQGAGGNQPQHF	TGTGCCAGCAGTAGACAGGGGGCGGGAGGCAATCAGCCCCAGCATTTT
TRBJ2-4	TRBV7-9	NA	NA	14	CASSPPGTGNIQYF	TGTGCCAGCAGCCCGCCGGGGACGGGAAACATTCAGTACTTC
TRBJ1-2	TRBV2	NA	NA	12	CAKSKTNYGYTF	TGTGCCAAGTCCAAGACTAACTATGGCTACACCTTC
TRBJ2-7	TRBV4-3	NA	NA	15	CASSQDLGGSYEQYF	TGCGCCAGCAGCCAAGATCTGGGAGGATCCTACGAGCAGTACTTC
TRBJ2-7	TRBV6-1	once	NA	15	CASSSYRGAIDEQYF	TGTGCCAGCAGTTCGTACCGGGGGGCGATCGACGAGCAGTACTTC
TRBJ2-6	TRBV7-9	NA	TRBD1	16	CASSGQGAAGANVLTF	TGTGCCAGCAGCGGACAGGGGGCGGCTGGGGCCAACGTCCTGACTTTC
TRBJ2-1	TRBV6-5	NA	TRBD2	15	CASSCGLAGECEQFF	TGTGCCAGCAGTTGCGGTCTAGCGGGAGAATGTGAGCAGTTCTTC
TRBJ2-3	TRBV10-1	NA	NA	14	CASSETGYTDTQYF	TGCGCCAGCAGTGAGACGGGTTACACAGATACGCAGTATTTT
TRBJ2-7	TRBV6-1	NA	NA	15	CASSGLRDRYYEQYF	TGTGCCAGCAGTGGTTTAAGGGACCGATACTACGAGCAGTACTTC
TRBJ2-5	TRBV5-1	NA	NA	12	CASSLAQETQYF	TGCGCCAGCAGCTTGGCTCAAGAGACCCAGTACTTC
TRBJ2-7	TRBV6-5	NA	TRBD1	15	CASSYSSGTGNEQYF	TGTGCCAGCAGTTACTCCTCCGGGACAGGGAACGAGCAGTACTTC
TRBJ2-6	TRBV27	NA	NA	14	CASSLLGGANVLTF	TGTGCCAGCAGTTTGCTAGGTGGGGCCAACGTCCTGACTTTC
TRBJ2-7	TRBV6-5	NA	TRBD2	14	CASSSGTSGYEQYF	TGTGCCAGCAGTTCCGGGACTAGCGGCTACGAGCAGTACTTC
TRBJ1-1	TRBV6-5	NA	NA	14	CASRVLGGNTEAFF	TGTGCCAGCAGGGTCTTGGGGGGGAACACTGAAGCTTTCTTT
TRBJ2-3	TRBV27	once	NA	15	CASKVWGLGGDTQYF	TGTGCCAGCAAGGTTTGGGGGCTGGGTGGAGATACGCAGTATTTT
TRBJ2-2	TRBV13	NA	NA	16	CASSLVGDGDTGELFF	TGTGCCAGCAGCTTAGTTGGGGATGGGGACACCGGGGAGCTGTTTTTT